The 24 T cell receptor beta chains reported below all come from one sample, sequenced in a study of blood T cells in healthy people across ages. Sample-barcoded 5' priming and a J-beta primer mix drove a second PCR of 7 to 11 cycles. TCRdb recomputed calls from the 5' RACE reads with MiXCR, one row per CDR3 protein. Counted here are some 1.5 million distinct CDR3 sequences, roughly 30% occurring once; the ten biggest clones make up roughly 8.2%. Sequencing used blood. All receptors come from a woman aged 25 to 39 in good health.

The V gene is TRBV7-9, the J gene TRBJ2-7; 8 nucleotides match TRBD2. J lost 3 bases, V lost 6 bases, and 4 bases had no gene match. The CDR3 totals 13 residues. Germline loops: CDR1 SEHNR, CDR2 FQNEAQ (reference sequence). The DNA of the CDR3 is TGTGCCAGCAGTAACGCGGGGGGCTACGAGCAGTACTTC. It specifies CASSNAGGYEQYF.

This chain links TRBV29-1 with TRBJ2-3; tentative D call: TRBD1 (6 bases). This CDR3 is 14 amino acids long. V lost 4 bases, J lost 0 bases, and 11 bases lay in between. CDR1 is SQVTM and CDR2 is ANQGSEA in the germline V gene. CDR3 loop: CSVGFQGSTDTQYF. In DNA, the CDR3 is TGCAGCGTTGGTTTTCAGGGGAGCACAGATACGCAGTATTTT.

The J gene is TRBJ1-4, the V gene TRBV29-1, with D maybe TRBD1 (6 bases). The CDR3 has 13 amino acids. V gave up 6 bases and J gave up 4 bases, with 12 bases separating them. The V gene's germline CDR1 is SQVTM and CDR2 ANQGSEA. The DNA for the CDR3 is TGCAGCGTCAACCGGGACATTAATGAAAAACTGTTTTTT. Amino acid sequence: CSVNRDINEKLFF.

This clonotype was picked up a small number of times. The chain uses TRBV9 and TRBJ2-3; D is unresolved. This CDR3 is 15 amino acids long. In germline, CDR1 is SGDLS, CDR2 YYNGEE. V was pared by 0 bases and J by 4 bases, with 12 bases between. The CDR3 loop is CASSVDGLPADTQYF. The CDR3 coding sequence is TGTGCCAGCAGCGTAGACGGGCTTCCGGCAGATACGCAGTATTTT.

This clonotype was picked up one time. A single base separates this from a much larger clone, so it may be a read error. The chain uses TRBV7-2 and TRBJ2-1; TRBD2 agrees at 9 bases. The germline CDR1 and CDR2 sequences are SGHTA and FQGNSA. The CDR3 length is 15 residues. In DNA form, the CDR3 reads TGTGCCGGCAGCTCCGGACTAGCGCCTTACAATGAGCAGTTCTTC. This codes for CAGSSGLAPYNEQFF.

This clonotype came up many times. One junction end disagrees with the germline gene, perhaps due to a read error. The genes are TRBV5-1 and TRBJ2-6; D remains ambiguous. Germline V gene data show CDR1 as SGHRS and CDR2 as YFSETQ. CDR3 length equals 15 residues. For the CDR3, the DNA is TGTGCCAGCAGCCCCCCGAGCTCTGGGGCCAACGTCCTGACTTTC. Translated, it gives CASSPPSSGANVLTF.

The chain is built from TRBV7-2 and TRBJ1-1; 7 bases match TRBD1. The CDR3 covers 14 residues. From germline, CDR1 is SGHTA and CDR2 FQGNSA. With V trimmed by 5 bases and J by 4 bases, 7 bases remained unmatched. CDR3 region: CASSPGRQGTEAFF. The CDR3 bases are TGTGCCAGCAGCCCAGGGAGACAGGGCACTGAAGCTTTCTTT.

This rearrangement joins TRBV7-9 to TRBJ2-1; 9 positions match TRBD1. The ends lost 5 bases at V and 8 bases at J; junction bases unmatched: 19. This CDR3 is built from 18 residues. Germline V CDR1 and CDR2: SEHNR, FQNEAQ (reference sequence). The DNA of the CDR3 is TGTGCCAGCAGCCGGGGACAGGGAGAATCGACAAATACCGATGAGCAGTTCTTC. Amino acids: CASSRGQGESTNTDEQFF.

This clonotype was seen at least ten times. CDR3 region: CSASATGQPYEQYF. As DNA, the CDR3 is TGCAGTGCTAGTGCGACGGGACAACCCTACGAGCAGTACTTC. V gene TRBV20-1 combines with J gene TRBJ2-7, with a tentative D call TRBD1 (6 bases). The germline V gene has CDR1 DFQATT and CDR2 SNEGSKA (reference sequence). This CDR3 contains 14 residues. Trimming removed 3 bases from V and 2 bases from J, with 14 bases in between.

Comments on this clonotype: One end of the junction varies from germline; a read error may be responsible. The CDR3 loop reads CAGSPIEGWNEQYF. The CDR3 region has the DNA TGTGCCGGCAGCCCAATAGAAGGTTGGAACGAGCAGTACTTC. This sequence joins TRBV7-2 and TRBJ2-7, with D unclear. Germline V lookup: CDR1 SGHTA, CDR2 FQGNSA. CDR3 length equals 14 residues.

The chain employs TRBV5-5 and TRBJ1-4, with D tentatively TRBD1 (5 bases). CDR3 length equals 14 residues. Trimming stripped 5 bases from V and 5 bases from J, with 13 bases between. Germline assignment: CDR1 SGHKS and CDR2 YYEKEE (reference sequence). CDR3 sequence (DNA): TGTGCCAGCAGACCGGGACGGGTAAATGAAAAACTGTTTTTT. Amino acids: CASRPGRVNEKLFF.

The chain couples TRBV20-1 to TRBJ2-7; 10 positions agree with TRBD1. This CDR3 is 14 amino acids long. In germline, CDR1 is DFQATT, CDR2 SNEGSKA (reference sequence). Losses at the gene ends were 4 bases for V and 5 bases for J; bases not matched to a gene: 8. For the CDR3, the DNA is TGCAGTGCTATCCCCGGGACAGGGGACAACGAGCAGTACTTC. Translation: CSAIPGTGDNEQYF.

This chain joins TRBV12-1 and TRBJ1-6. TRBV12-1 is designated a pseudogene. The CDR3 loop spans 12 amino acids. The CDR3 nucleotides are TGTGCCAGCACCTATGACCAGATGGCCCTCCACTTT. Its protein product is CASTYDQMALHF.

The V call is TRBV12-3 or TRBV12-4, the J call TRBJ1-5; the D is unclear. The CDR3 has 14 residues. V was pared by 5 bases and J by 6 bases, with 14 bases between. The CDR3 reads CASSSGLASQPQHF. Here the CDR3 DNA reads TGTGCCAGCAGTAGTGGCCTTGCGAGTCAGCCCCAGCATTTT.

The gene calls are TRBV3-1 and TRBJ1-1; 7 bases line up with TRBD1. After removal of 4 bases from V and 6 bases from J, the junction contained 8 bases not matched to a gene. Per the germline V gene, CDR1 is LGHDT and CDR2 is YNNKEL (reference sequence). This CDR3 contains 14 residues. The CDR3 reads CASSLRAGGAEAFF. DNA of the CDR3: TGTGCCAGCAGCCTAAGAGCAGGGGGGGCTGAAGCTTTCTTT.

This clonotype was detected only a few times. The chain joins TRBV4-1 to TRBJ1-4, with unresolved D. The germline gives CDR1 MGHRA, CDR2 YSYEKL. Trimming left V 1 base short and J 3 bases short, with 6 bases between. The CDR3 has 14 residues. The CDR3 loop is CASSQGAPNEKLFF. The CDR3 DNA reads as TGCGCCAGCAGCCAAGGAGCTCCTAATGAAAAACTGTTTTTT.

The CDR3 nucleotides are TGTGCCAGCAGTCCTCTCCGGCCGACTTTTGACCAGTACTTC. Residues: CASSPLRPTFDQYF. This chain connects TRBV28 to TRBJ2-5; D unresolved. The CDR3 sequence is 14 residues long. In germline, CDR1 is MDHEN, CDR2 SYDVKM. Trimming removed 5 bases at V and 10 bases at J, with 20 bases between. Looking up the rest from reference TRBV28 and TRBJ2-5 gives the full variable domain: DVKVTQSSRYLVKRTGEKVFLECVQDMDHENMFWYRQDPGLGLRLIYFSYDVKMKEKGDIPEGYSVSREKKERFSLILESASTNQTSMYLCASSPLRPTFDQYFGPGTRLLVL.

This sequence joins TRBV20-1 and TRBJ2-1, with D uncertain. The CDR3 length is 12 residues. Trimming shortened V by 6 bases and J by 6 bases, and 12 bases separated the two germline ends. Looked up from germline, CDR1 is DFQATT and CDR2 is SNEGSKA (reference sequence). This chain's CDR3 is CSAQAAFNEQFF. The CDR3 nucleotides are TGCAGTGCCCAAGCAGCGTTCAATGAGCAGTTCTTC.

The chain employs TRBV5-1 and TRBJ2-6; no definite D call. V lost 1 base and J 0 bases, leaving 8 bases between the germline ends. Germline V gene lookup returns CDR1 SGHRS and CDR2 YFSETQ. CDR3 length: 16 residues. The CDR3 coding sequence is TGCGCCAGCAGCTTGATTGTTCGCTCTGGGGCCAACGTCCTGACTTTC. Translation gives CASSLIVRSGANVLTF.

This clonotype was seen more than once but under ten times. One base away lies a much larger clone, so this may be a sequencing read error. This rearrangement joins TRBV29-1 to TRBJ2-7; 8 bases align to TRBD1. The J segment lost 1 base and the V segment lost 4 bases, leaving 6 bases of the junction unmatched. The germline gives CDR1 SQVTM, CDR2 ANQGSEA. The length of the CDR3 is 14 residues. In nucleotides, the CDR3 is TGCAGCGTTGCCGCAGGGGGCAGATCCTACGAGCAGTACTTC. Translated: CSVAAGGRSYEQYF.

The V gene is TRBV29-1, the J gene TRBJ1-5, with a tentative D call TRBD1 (6 bases). The CDR3 is 13 residues long. V lost 7 bases and J 4 bases, leaving 14 bases between the germline ends. Germline assignment: CDR1 SQVTM and CDR2 ANQGSEA. The CDR3 bases are TGCAGCGCCGGACAGTTTAGGAATCAGCCCCAGCATTTT. It is translated as CSAGQFRNQPQHF.

In its sample, this clonotype was seen many times. This chain connects TRBV11-2 to TRBJ2-1; D is possibly TRBD2 (5 bases). CDR1 and CDR2 from the germline V gene are SGHAT and FQNNGV. The CDR3 runs 14 residues. Trimming cost V 0 bases and J 8 bases, with 11 bases left between them. CDR3 bases: TGTGCCAGCAGCTTAGATTGGGGAGCGCATGAGCAGTTCTTC. Translated: CASSLDWGAHEQFF.

About this clonotype: This could be a read error, since a much larger clone is one nucleotide away. The chain carries TRBV6-6 and TRBJ2-5; 8 nucleotides line up with TRBD2. The J call is in doubt because the DNA end fits TRBJ2-7 better. The CDR3 covers 15 residues. Germline-derived CDR1 and CDR2 are MNHNY and SVGAGI (reference sequence). The CDR3 loop is CASSYVSSGPDEQYF. Here the CDR3 DNA reads TGTGCCAGCAGTTACGTGTCTAGCGGGCCCGACGAGCAGTACTTC.

This rearrangement joins TRBV10-1 to TRBJ2-1; weak D call: TRBD2 (6 bases). The assigned J gene may be wrong: the sequence end matches TRBJ2-7 better. This CDR3 spans 15 amino acids. CDR1 and CDR2 from the germline V gene are WNHNN and SYGVQD (reference sequence). CDR3: CASSDAGSSYNEQYF. The CDR3, as DNA: TGCGCCAGCAGTGATGCGGGGAGCTCCTACAATGAGCAGTACTTC.